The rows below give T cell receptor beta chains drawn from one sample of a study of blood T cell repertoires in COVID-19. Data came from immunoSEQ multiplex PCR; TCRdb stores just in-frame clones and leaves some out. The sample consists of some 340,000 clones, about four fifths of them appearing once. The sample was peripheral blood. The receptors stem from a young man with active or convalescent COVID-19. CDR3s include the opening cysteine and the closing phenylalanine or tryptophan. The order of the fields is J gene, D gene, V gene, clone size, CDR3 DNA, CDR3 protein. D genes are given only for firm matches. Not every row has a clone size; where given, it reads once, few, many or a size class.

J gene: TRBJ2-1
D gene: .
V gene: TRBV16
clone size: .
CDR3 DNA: TGTGCCAGCAGCCTTGAGGGAATTAACCGGTTCTTC
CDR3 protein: CASSLEGINRFF

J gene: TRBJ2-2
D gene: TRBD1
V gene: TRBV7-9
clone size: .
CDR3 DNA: TGTGCCAGCAGCACAGGGGGTCACGGGGAGCTGTTTTTT
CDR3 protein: CASSTGGHGELFF

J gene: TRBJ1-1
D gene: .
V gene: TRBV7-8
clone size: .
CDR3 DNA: TGTGCCAGCAGCAACCGGGACGGGAGAAGGGCGGCTTTCTTT
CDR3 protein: CASSNRDGRRAAFF

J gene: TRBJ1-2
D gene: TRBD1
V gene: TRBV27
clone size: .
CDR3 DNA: TGTGCCAGCAGTTCGGGACAGTCGTACTATGGCTACACCTTC
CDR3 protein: CASSSGQSYYGYTF

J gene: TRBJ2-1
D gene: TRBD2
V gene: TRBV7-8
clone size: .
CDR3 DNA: TGTGCCAGCAGCCCTAGCGGGATATTCAATGAGCAGTTCTTC
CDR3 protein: CASSPSGIFNEQFF

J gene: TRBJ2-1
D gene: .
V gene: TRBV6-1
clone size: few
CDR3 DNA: TGTGCCAGCAGTGAAGTCGAGACAACAAATGAGCAGTTCTTC
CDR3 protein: CASSEVETTNEQFF

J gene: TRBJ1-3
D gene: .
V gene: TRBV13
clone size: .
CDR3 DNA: TGTGCCAGCAGCATCCAACATAAGATCTCTGGAAACACCATATATTTT
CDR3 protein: CASSIQHKISGNTIYF

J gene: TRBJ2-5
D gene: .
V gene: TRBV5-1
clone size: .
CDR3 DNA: TGCGCCAGCAGCTTGGGACAGTCGGAGACCCAGTACTTC
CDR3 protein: CASSLGQSETQYF

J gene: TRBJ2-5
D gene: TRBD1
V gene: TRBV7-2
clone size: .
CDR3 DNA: TGTGCCAGCAGCTCCTCCCCGGGACAGGGGGCGACCCAGTACTTC
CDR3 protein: CASSSSPGQGATQYF

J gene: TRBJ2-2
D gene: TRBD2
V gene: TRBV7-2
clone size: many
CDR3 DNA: TGTGCCAGCAGCTTAGAGATGGGGACTATCACCGGGGAGCTGTTTTTT
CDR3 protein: CASSLEMGTITGELFF

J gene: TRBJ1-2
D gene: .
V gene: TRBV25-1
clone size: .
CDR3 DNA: TGTGCCAGCTCCCTGGGGGGGGTGGATGGCTACACCTTC
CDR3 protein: CASSLGGVDGYTF

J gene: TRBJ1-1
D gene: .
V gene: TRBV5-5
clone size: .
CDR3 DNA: TGTGCCAGCAGCTTGGCGTCCGGGGGACCCACTGAAGCTTTCTTT
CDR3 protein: CASSLASGGPTEAFF

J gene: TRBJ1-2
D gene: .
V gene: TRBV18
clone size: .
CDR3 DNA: TGTGCCAGCTCAACCCGGGGGGGCGGCTACACCTTC
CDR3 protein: CASSTRGGGYTF

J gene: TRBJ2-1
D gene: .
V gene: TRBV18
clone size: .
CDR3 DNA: TGTGCCAGCTCAGACGACTCCCTCAGCTATGAGCAGTTCTTC
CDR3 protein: CASSDDSLSYEQFF

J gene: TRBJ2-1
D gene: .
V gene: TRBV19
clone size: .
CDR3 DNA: TGTGCCAGTTCTGGGGAGTATCCTCTGGATGAGCAGTTCTTC
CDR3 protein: CASSGEYPLDEQFF

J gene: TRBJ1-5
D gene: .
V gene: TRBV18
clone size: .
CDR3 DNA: TGTGCCAGCTCACTGGAGGAACATCAGCCCCAGCATTTT
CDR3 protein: CASSLEEHQPQHF

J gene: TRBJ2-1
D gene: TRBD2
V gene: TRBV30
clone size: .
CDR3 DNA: TGTGCCTGGAGTCCGGTCGGGACTAGCGGGAGTAAGTGGACCTACAATGAGCAGTTCTTC
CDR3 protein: CAWSPVGTSGSKWTYNEQFF

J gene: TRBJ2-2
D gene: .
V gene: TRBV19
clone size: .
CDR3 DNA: TGTGCCCCTTCTAAGCCCGGGGAGCTGTTTTTT
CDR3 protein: CAPSKPGELFF

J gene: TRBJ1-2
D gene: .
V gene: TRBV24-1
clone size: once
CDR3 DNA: TGTGCCACCAGTGAGAGTACTAACTATGGCTACACCTTC
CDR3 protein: CATSESTNYGYTF

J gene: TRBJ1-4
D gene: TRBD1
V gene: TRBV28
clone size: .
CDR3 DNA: TGTGCCAGCAGCTTAACAGGGGTGGGTGAAAAACTGTTTTTT
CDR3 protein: CASSLTGVGEKLFF

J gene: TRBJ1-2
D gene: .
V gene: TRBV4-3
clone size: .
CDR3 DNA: TGCGCCAGCAGCCCCTCGGGGGGGCCCGAGTCTAACTATGGCTACACCTTC
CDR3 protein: CASSPSGGPESNYGYTF

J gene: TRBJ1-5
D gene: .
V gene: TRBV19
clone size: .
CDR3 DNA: TGTGCCAGTACCCCGTGGGGCAAAAACTTAGGTCAGCCCCAGCATTTT
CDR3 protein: CASTPWGKNLGQPQHF

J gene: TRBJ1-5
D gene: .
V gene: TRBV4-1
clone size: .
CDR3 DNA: TGCGCCAGCAGTCTAACGGGCGGGATCTATCAGCCCCAGCATTTT
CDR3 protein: CASSLTGGIYQPQHF

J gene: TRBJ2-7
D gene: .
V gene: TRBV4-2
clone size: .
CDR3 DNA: TGTGCCAGCAGCCAAAACCCGGTTGGTAGCTCCTACGAGCAGTACTTC
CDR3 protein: CASSQNPVGSSYEQYF

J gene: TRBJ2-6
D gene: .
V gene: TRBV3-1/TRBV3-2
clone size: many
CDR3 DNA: TGTGCCAGCAGCCGGGAGACTCAGGGGTCCGGGGCCAACGTCCTGACTTTC
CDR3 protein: CASSRETQGSGANVLTF

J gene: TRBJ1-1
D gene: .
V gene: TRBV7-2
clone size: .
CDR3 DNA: TGTGCCAGCACACTCAGGGGAGGGGACACTGAAGCTTTCTTT
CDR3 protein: CASTLRGGDTEAFF

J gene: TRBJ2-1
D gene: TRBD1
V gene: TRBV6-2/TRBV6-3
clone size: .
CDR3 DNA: TGTGCCAGCAGTTACGGGTCGACAGGGGTAAGCAATGAGCAGTTCTTC
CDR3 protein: CASSYGSTGVSNEQFF

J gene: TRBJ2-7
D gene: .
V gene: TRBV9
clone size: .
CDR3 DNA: TGTGCCAGCAGCGTAGAGGGGAGGTACGAGCAGTACTTC
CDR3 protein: CASSVEGRYEQYF

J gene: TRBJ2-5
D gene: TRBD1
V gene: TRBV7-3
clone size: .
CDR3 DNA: TGTGCCAGCAGCGCCACAGGGGGCGGCCCGGCAGAGACCCAGTACTTC
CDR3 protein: CASSATGGGPAETQYF

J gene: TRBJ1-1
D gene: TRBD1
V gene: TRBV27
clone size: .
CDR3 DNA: TGTGCCAGCAGTTCCCAGGGGCAGGGGGTAGGCGCTTTCTTT
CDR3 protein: CASSSQGQGVGAFF

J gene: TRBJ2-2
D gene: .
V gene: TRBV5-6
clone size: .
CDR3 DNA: TGTGCCAGCAGCTTGTACGGGGGGAACACCGGGGAGCTGTTTTTT
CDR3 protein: CASSLYGGNTGELFF

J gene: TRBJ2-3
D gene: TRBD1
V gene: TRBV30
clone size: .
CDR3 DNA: TGTGCCTGGAGACAGGGGGCCCGCACAGATACGCAGTATTTT
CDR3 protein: CAWRQGARTDTQYF

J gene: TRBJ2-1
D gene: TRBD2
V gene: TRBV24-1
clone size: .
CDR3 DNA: TGTGCCACCAGTGATGGGGGAGCGGGAATGCTAAACAATGAGCAGTTCTTC
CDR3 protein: CATSDGGAGMLNNEQFF

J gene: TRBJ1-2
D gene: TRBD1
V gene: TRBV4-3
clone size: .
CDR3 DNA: TGCGCCAGCAGCCATCTCCCAGGGACAGGAGAAAACTATGGCTACACCTTC
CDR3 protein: CASSHLPGTGENYGYTF

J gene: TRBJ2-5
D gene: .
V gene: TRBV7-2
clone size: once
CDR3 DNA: TGTGCCAGCAGCAAACCCGTAGCCCGAGAGACCCAGTACTTC
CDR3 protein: CASSKPVARETQYF

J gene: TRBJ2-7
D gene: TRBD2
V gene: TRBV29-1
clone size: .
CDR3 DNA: TGCAGCGTTGACACCCTAGCGGGGGGCCGATACGAGCAGTACTTC
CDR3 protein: CSVDTLAGGRYEQYF

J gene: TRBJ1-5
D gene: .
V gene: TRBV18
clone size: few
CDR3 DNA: TGTGCCAGCTCAACGTTTGACAGAAACAATCAGCCCCAGCATTTT
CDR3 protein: CASSTFDRNNQPQHF

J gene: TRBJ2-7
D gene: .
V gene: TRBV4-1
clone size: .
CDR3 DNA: TGCGCCAGCAGCCAAGCTGCCGGTAGGGGAGAGCAGTACTTC
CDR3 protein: CASSQAAGRGEQYF

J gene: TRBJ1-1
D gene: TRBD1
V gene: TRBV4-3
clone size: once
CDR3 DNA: TGCGCCAGCAGCCCAGCCACAGGGGGCACTGAAGCTTTCTTT
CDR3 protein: CASSPATGGTEAFF

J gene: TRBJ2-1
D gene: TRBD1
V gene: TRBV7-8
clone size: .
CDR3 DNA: TGTGCCAGCAGCCCCGGTGGGACAGGGTTTTTCTTC
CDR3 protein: CASSPGGTGFFF

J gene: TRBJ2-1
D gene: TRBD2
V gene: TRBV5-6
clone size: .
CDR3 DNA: TGTGCCAGCACCTCTAGCGGGGGGGCCATTGAGGATGAGCAGTTCTTC
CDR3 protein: CASTSSGGAIEDEQFF

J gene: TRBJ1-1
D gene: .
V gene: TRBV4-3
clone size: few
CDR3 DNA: TGCGCCAGCAGCCAAGTAGCATTGAACACTGAAGCTTTCTTT
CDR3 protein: CASSQVALNTEAFF

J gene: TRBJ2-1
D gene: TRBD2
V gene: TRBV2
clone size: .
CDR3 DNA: TGTGCCTCCATCACCGGGGCTAGCGGCAATGAGCAGTTCTTC
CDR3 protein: CASITGASGNEQFF

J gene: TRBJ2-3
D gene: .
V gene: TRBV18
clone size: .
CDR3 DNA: TGTGCCAGCTCACCACCGGGGGCTATTAGAACAGATACGCAGTATTTT
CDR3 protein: CASSPPGAIRTDTQYF

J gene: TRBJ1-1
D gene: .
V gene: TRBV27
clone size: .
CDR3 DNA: TGTGCCAGCACCTACCGGCCGGGGGAGTCTGAAGCTTTCTTT
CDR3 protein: CASTYRPGESEAFF

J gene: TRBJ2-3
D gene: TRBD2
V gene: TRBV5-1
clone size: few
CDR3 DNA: TGCGCCAGCAGCTTGGACGGGGGGGCCGGGGATACGCAGTATTTT
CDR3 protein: CASSLDGGAGDTQYF

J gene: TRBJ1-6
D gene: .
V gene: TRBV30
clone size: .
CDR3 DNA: TGTGCCTGGATCAGGGACATACGCTCACCCCTCCACTTT
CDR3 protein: CAWIRDIRSPLHF

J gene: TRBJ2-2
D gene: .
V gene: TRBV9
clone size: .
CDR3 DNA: TGTGCCAGCAGCGTAGGACTAGAGGCCGGGGAGCTGTTTTTT
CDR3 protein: CASSVGLEAGELFF

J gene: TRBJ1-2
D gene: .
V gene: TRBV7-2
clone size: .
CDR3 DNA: TGTGCCAGCAGCTCGGGCTATGGCTACACCTTC
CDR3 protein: CASSSGYGYTF

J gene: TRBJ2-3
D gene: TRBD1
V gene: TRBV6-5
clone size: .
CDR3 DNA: TGTGCCAGCAGAGACAGGGGGGATACGCAGTATTTT
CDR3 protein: CASRDRGDTQYF

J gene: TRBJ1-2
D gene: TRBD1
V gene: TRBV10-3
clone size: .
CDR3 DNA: TGTGCCATCAGTTCCAATAAACAGGGGGACTATGGCTACACCTTC
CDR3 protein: CAISSNKQGDYGYTF

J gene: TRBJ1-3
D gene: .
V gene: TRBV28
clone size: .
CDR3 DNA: TGTGCCAGCAGTTTTCAACTTTCTGGAAACACCATATATTTT
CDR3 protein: CASSFQLSGNTIYF

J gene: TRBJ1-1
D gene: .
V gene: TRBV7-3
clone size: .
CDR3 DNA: TGTGCCAGCAGCTCTACCGGGACATCGAACACTGAAGCTTTCTTT
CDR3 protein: CASSSTGTSNTEAFF

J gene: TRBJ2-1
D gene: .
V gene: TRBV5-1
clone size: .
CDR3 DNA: TGCGCCAGCCTACGGGACACTCACTACAATGAGCAGTTCTTC
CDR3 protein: CASLRDTHYNEQFF

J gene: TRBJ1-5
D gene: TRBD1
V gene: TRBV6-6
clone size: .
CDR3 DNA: TGTGCCAGCAGACAGGGGCTCTATCAGCCCCAGCATTTT
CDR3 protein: CASRQGLYQPQHF

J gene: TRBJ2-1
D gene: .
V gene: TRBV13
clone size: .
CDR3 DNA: TGTGCCAGCAGCTTATTTCTCCGGGACAGCGGGAATGAGCAGTTCTTC
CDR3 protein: CASSLFLRDSGNEQFF

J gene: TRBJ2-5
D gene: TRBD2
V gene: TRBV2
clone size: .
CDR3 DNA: TGTGCCAGGAGACTAGCCGCCCAAGAGACCCAGTACTTC
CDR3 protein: CARRLAAQETQYF

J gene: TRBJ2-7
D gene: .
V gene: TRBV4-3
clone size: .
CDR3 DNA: TGCGCCAGCAGCCAAGCGAGCCCTGGGCGCTACGAGCAGTACTTC
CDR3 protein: CASSQASPGRYEQYF

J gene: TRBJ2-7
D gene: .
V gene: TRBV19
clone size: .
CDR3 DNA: TGTGCCAGTAGTGGGGGCGGTACCTACGAGCAGTACTTC
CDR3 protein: CASSGGGTYEQYF

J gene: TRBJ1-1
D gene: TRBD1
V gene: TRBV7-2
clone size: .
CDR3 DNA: TGTGCCAGCAGCCCACAGGGGCCGGGAAACACTGAAGCTTTCTTT
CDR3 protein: CASSPQGPGNTEAFF